One TCR beta chain is described in this entry. Its cognate antigen is unknown. The V end lost 5 bases, the J end lost 4 bases, and 18 bases lay between the germline ends. The V gene's germline CDR1 is SGHVS and CDR2 FQNEAQ. This CDR3 has 16 amino acids. Generated by immunoSEQ multiplex PCR, the TCRdb table keeps only in-frame clones and is missing some. Of some 64,000 clones listed, more than 80% are singletons. The data were obtained in a study of T cells in localized non-small cell lung cancer. Overall study findings and caveats: Peak T cell clonality was found in uninvolved adjacent lung, exceeding tumor. Longer overall survival associated with higher blood T cell density; shorter survival with higher adjacent-lung clonality. Analysis by sequencing included only one tumor region, so heterogeneity remains possible. Appearance in adjacent lung was seen for a median around 61 of the top 100 tumor clones.

This specimen consisted of PBMCs, obtained before any cancer treatment. The J gene is TRBJ1-3, the V gene TRBV7-8, with D unresolved. The receptor's source is a man aged 40 to 75 with stage II lung adenocarcinoma. The CDR3 here is CASSLGRISGGNTIYF. CDR3 in DNA: TGTGCCAGCAGCCTTGGTCGCATCTCAGGAGGAAACACCATATATTTT.